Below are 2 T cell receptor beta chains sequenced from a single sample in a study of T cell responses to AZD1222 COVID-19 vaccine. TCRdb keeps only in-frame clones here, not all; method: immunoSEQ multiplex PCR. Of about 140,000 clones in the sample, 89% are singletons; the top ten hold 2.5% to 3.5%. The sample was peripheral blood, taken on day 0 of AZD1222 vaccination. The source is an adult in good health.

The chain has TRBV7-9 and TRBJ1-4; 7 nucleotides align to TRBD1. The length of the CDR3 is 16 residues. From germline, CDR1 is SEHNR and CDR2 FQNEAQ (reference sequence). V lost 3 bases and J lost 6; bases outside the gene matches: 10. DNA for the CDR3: TGTGCCAGCAGCTTCACTACAGGGGCAGGATATGAAAAACTGTTTTTT. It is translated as CASSFTTGAGYEKLFF.

The DNA of the CDR3 is TGTGCCAGCAGCTTAGACAGGGGGACCTACGAGCAGTACTTC. It translates to CASSLDRGTYEQYF. This sequence joins TRBV7-2 and TRBJ2-7; 8 bases are shared with TRBD1. Germline-derived CDR1 and CDR2 are SGHTA and FQGNSA. The CDR3 has 14 residues. J was trimmed by 2 bases and V by 1 base; bases with no gene match: 1.